Presented here are 19 T cell receptor beta chains from one specimen sequenced in a study of post-analysis software for immune sequencing data. Their antigen targets remain unknown. Regarding the study as a whole: Patients carried roughly 5 TRBV segments more frequently than controls did, and TRBV5-6, TRBV5-1 and TRBV20-1 were among them.

Every TCR beta cDNA library bore unique molecular identifiers. In TCRdb, the PCR reads were re-called with MiXCR into one record per CDR3 protein. Here the sample spans some 690,000 distinct CDR3 sequences, 55% to 60% being singletons. Material for sequencing was blood. Receptors were obtained from a girl aged 2-15 years with multiple sclerosis.

A remark on this clonotype: A junction end diverges from the germline sequence, so it may reflect a read error. The chain combines TRBV7-8 with TRBJ1-2, with a possible D match to TRBD1 (5 bases). The CDR3 length is 14 residues. The germline V gene encodes CDR1 SGHVS and CDR2 FQNEAQ. The CDR3 is CVSSFGGDDPLLTF. CDR3 sequence (DNA): TGTGTCAGCAGCTTCGGGGGGGACGACCCCCTACTCACCTTC. Variable domain in full (rest from reference TRBV7-8 and TRBJ1-2): GAGVSQSPRYKVAKRGQDVALRCDPISGHVSLFWYQQALGQGPEFLTYFQNEAQLDKSGLPSDRFFAERPEGSVSTLKIQRTQQEDSAVYLCVSSFGGDDPLLTFGSGTRLTVV.

The chain has TRBV7-9 and TRBJ2-5; unclear D gene. CDR3 length: 13 amino acids. Looked up from germline, CDR1 is SEHNR and CDR2 is FQNEAQ (reference sequence). V lost 5 bases and J 2 bases, leaving 9 bases between the germline ends. In DNA, the CDR3 is TGTGCCAGCAGCCCGGGTTGGCAAGAGACCCAGTACTTC. Translation gives CASSPGWQETQYF.

This chain uses TRBV6-2 or TRBV6-3 with TRBJ2-1, with D hard to call. The CDR3 is 17 amino acids. Looked up from germline, CDR1 is MNHEY and CDR2 is SVGEGT. V gave up 0 bases and J gave up 1 base, with 13 bases separating them. CDR3 sequence reads: CASSYSIELLSYNEQFF. DNA for the CDR3: TGTGCCAGCAGTTACTCGATTGAACTGTTATCCTACAATGAGCAGTTCTTC.

This clonotype has just a few counts. The rearrangement joins TRBV6-5 to TRBJ1-5; maybe TRBD1 (6 bases). This CDR3 is 14 amino acids long. Germline CDR1 and CDR2: MNHEY and SVGAGI. Trimming removed 4 bases from V and 4 bases from J, with 11 bases in between. The CDR3 DNA reads TGTGCCAGCAGTTCCTCAGGGGTGAATCAGCCCCAGCATTTT. It is translated as CASSSSGVNQPQHF.

This chain uses TRBV18 with TRBJ2-1; TRBD2 might be the D (7 bases). Germline loops: CDR1 KGHSH, CDR2 LQKENI. V dropped 1 base and J dropped 7 bases, with 20 bases sitting between them. The CDR3 is 17 amino acids. CDR3 DNA: TGTGCCAGCTCACCACAGAGGGGGGGACGGAATCAGAATGAGCAGTTCTTC. It translates to CASSPQRGGRNQNEQFF. The full variable domain, with the rest looked up from reference TRBV18 and TRBJ2-1, is NAGVMQNPRHLVRRRGQEARLRCSPMKGHSHVYWYRQLPEEGLKFMVYLQKENIIDESGMPKERFSAEFPKEGPSILRIQQVVRGDSAAYFCASSPQRGGRNQNEQFFGPGTRLTVL.

The rearrangement links TRBV27 to TRBJ2-5; D unclear. The germline gives CDR1 MNHEY, CDR2 SMNVEV (reference sequence). This CDR3 has 13 amino acids. The V end lost 1 base, the J end lost 3 bases, and 6 bases lay between the germline ends. The CDR3 DNA sequence: TGTGCCAGCAGTTTATTACCGGAAGAGACCCAGTACTTC. Protein: CASSLLPEETQYF.

The chain uses TRBV29-1 and TRBJ2-1; 13 nucleotides match TRBD2. Germline CDR1 is SQVTM and CDR2 is ANQGSEA. The CDR3 has 14 amino acids. Trimming at V came to 6 bases and at J to 7 bases, leaving 6 bases not matched to a gene. CDR3 nucleotides: TGCAGCGTAAGACTAGCGGGAGGTAGGAATGAGCAGTTCTTC. Its protein is CSVRLAGGRNEQFF.

This chain connects TRBV4-1 to TRBJ2-1; 9 bases agree with TRBD1. Germline loops: CDR1 MGHRA, CDR2 YSYEKL. J lost 3 bases, V lost 5 bases, and 5 bases had no gene match. The length of the CDR3 is 15 residues. CDR3 sequence: CASSSGQGYYNEQFF. CDR3 coding DNA: TGCGCCAGCAGCTCCGGACAGGGGTACTACAATGAGCAGTTCTTC.

J is TRBJ1-1 and V is TRBV29-1; no clear D. CDR3 size: 13 residues. Germline values: CDR1 SQVTM, CDR2 ANQGSEA. V dropped 4 bases and J dropped 1 base, with 10 bases sitting between them. The CDR3 nucleotides read TGCAGCGTTGTCCTCAGGCGGAACACTGAAGCTTTCTTT. Its protein is CSVVLRRNTEAFF.

The genes are TRBV12-3 or TRBV12-4 and TRBJ2-5; a possible D gene is TRBD2 (6 bases). V was shortened by 2 bases and J by 4 bases, with 8 bases between the two germline ends. The CDR3 runs to 13 residues. CDR3 sequence reads: CASSLSGRETQYF. The CDR3 nucleotides are TGTGCCAGCAGTTTAAGCGGGCGAGAGACCCAGTACTTC.

The chain uses TRBV25-1 and TRBJ1-2, with D perhaps TRBD1 (6 bases). The CDR3 spans 16 residues. Trimming left V 5 bases short and J 1 base short, with 17 bases between. The V gene's germline CDR1 is MGHDK and CDR2 SYGVNS. CDR3 bases: TGTGCCAGCAGTCCCCTAGGGGACACCTTTAACTATGGCTACACCTTC. Translated: CASSPLGDTFNYGYTF.

As concerns this clonotype: The junction and the germline gene differ at one end; a read error may be behind it. The chain uses TRBV9 and TRBJ2-1; D might be TRBD1 or TRBD2, each matching 6 bases. CDR3 length: 19 residues. Germline values: CDR1 SGDLS, CDR2 YYNGEE. CDR3 sequence reads: CASSVAQGGSAVSYNEQCF. In DNA form, the CDR3 reads TGTGCCAGCAGCGTAGCTCAAGGGGGGAGCGCCGTCTCCTACAATGAGCAGTGCTTC.

This clonotype was seen just once. This chain uses TRBV10-3 with TRBJ1-1; 8 bases agree with TRBD1. CDR3 length: 14 amino acids. With V trimmed by 9 bases and J by 3 bases, 9 bases remained unmatched. CDR1 is ENHRY, CDR2 SYGVKD, per germline. Here the CDR3 reads CAIRPGGRDTEAFF. Written as DNA, the CDR3 is TGTGCCATTCGACCAGGGGGCCGGGACACTGAAGCTTTCTTT.

The genes are TRBV20-1 and TRBJ1-1; 7 bases fit TRBD1. There are 16 residues in the CDR3. CDR1 DFQATT and CDR2 SNEGSKA come from the germline V gene (reference sequence). J gave up 5 bases and V 3 bases, and 15 bases lay outside the gene matches. The CDR3 here is CSARQGSVRGGTEAFF. In nucleotides, the CDR3 is TGCAGTGCTAGGCAGGGAAGTGTCAGGGGGGGGACTGAAGCTTTCTTT.

V usage is TRBV6-5 and J usage is TRBJ2-1, with TRBD2 identical over 15 bases. The CDR3 is 18 residues long. Germline CDR1 and CDR2: MNHEY and SVGAGI. With 0 bases clipped from V and 2 bases from J, the junction kept 2 bases outside the gene matches. DNA of the CDR3: TGTGCCAGCAGTTACTCGGGACTAGCGGGGGGTACCTACAATGAGCAGTTCTTC. Its translation is CASSYSGLAGGTYNEQFF.

The rearrangement joins TRBV6-6 to TRBJ1-1; TRBD1 might be the D (5 bases). The germline V gene encodes CDR1 MNHNY and CDR2 SVGAGI (reference sequence). Trimming took off 2 bases at V and 0 bases at J, with 7 bases between the two ends. This CDR3 has 14 amino acids. The CDR3 nucleotides are TGTGCCAGCAGTTACGGCAGGGTGAACACTGAAGCTTTCTTT. It codes for CASSYGRVNTEAFF.

The rearrangement links TRBV3-1 to TRBJ2-5; maybe TRBD1 (6 bases). The germline CDR1 and CDR2 sequences are LGHDT and YNNKEL (reference sequence). Deletions cut 1 base from V and 5 bases from J, with 20 bases between. The CDR3 is made up of 17 amino acids. The CDR3 DNA reads as TGTGCCAGCAGCCAAGTGGGGAAAAGGGGGTCTGAGGAGACCCAGTACTTC. Residues: CASSQVGKRGSEETQYF.

The genes are TRBV7-2 and TRBJ1-2, with 7 nucleotides matching TRBD1. The germline gives CDR1 SGHTA, CDR2 FQGNSA. The CDR3 consists of 14 residues. V dropped 4 bases and J dropped 7; count of bases not matched to a gene: 9. The CDR3, as DNA: TGTGCCAGCAGCTCAGGGAGAGGGGGCGCTGGCTACACCTTC. This sequence encodes CASSSGRGGAGYTF.

The J gene is TRBJ2-4, the V gene TRBV6-1; 7 bases map to TRBD1. Germline V lookup: CDR1 MNHNS, CDR2 SASEGT. V gave up 6 bases and J gave up 13 bases; unmatched junction bases: 9. The CDR3 contains 12 residues. CDR3 sequence reads: CASRRQGAEQYF. The CDR3 coding sequence is TGTGCCAGCAGAAGACAGGGCGCTGAGCAGTACTTC.